This T cell receptor beta chain was profiled in a study of radiation and T cells in renal cell carcinoma. Study details: Nephrectomy followed 15 Gy stereotactic body radiation by 4 weeks. Study-wide points: Top tumor clonotypes rose in blood 2 weeks post-radiation, then contracted.

V gave up 3 bases and J gave up 6 bases, with 12 bases separating them. This CDR3 comprises 14 residues. The germline gives CDR1 SGHRS, CDR2 YFSETQ. The sample's time point: blood 2 weeks post-SBRT. Stated treatment: 15 Gy SBRT to primary tumor, nephrectomy 4 weeks later. Blood was sampled at baseline, 2 weeks and 4 weeks after SBRT. This renal cell carcinoma was of the clear cell type. Using immunoSEQ multiplex PCR, the repertoire was profiled, and TCRdb retains in-frame clones only, with some absent. The sample includes 100,000 to 150,000 clones, around 80% of them seen just once. Concerning this clone itself: Antigen: not known.

The gene calls are TRBV5-1 and TRBJ2-2; D is possibly TRBD2 (6 bases). Specimen: blood, collected from a patient whose treatment included radiotherapy and nephrectomy. The TCR was taken from a man aged 50 to 60 with renal cell carcinoma. Here the CDR3 reads CASSSGRGSGELFF. Written as DNA, the CDR3 is TGCGCCAGCAGCTCGGGACGGGGGTCCGGGGAGCTGTTTTTT.